A single sample is the source of the 15 T cell receptor beta chains below, sequenced in a study of shared clonotypes between healthy human individuals. TCRdb's copy holds only in-frame clones and misses some; the assay was immunoSEQ multiplex PCR. The sample has hundreds of thousands of clones; roughly 80% are singletons. Sequencing was done on a sample of PBMCs. The receptors here all came from a woman aged 40-49 years in good health. Some clones in this sample may be carry-over from other donors' samples.

Turning to this clone: This could be a read error, since a much larger clone is one nucleotide away. The missing conserved phenylalanine or tryptophan at the end of this CDR3 makes a read error likely. The J gene is TRBJ1-1, the V gene TRBV30, with D unclear. This CDR3 region has 15 residues. Germline values: CDR1 GTSNPN, CDR2 SVGIG (reference sequence). V dropped 4 bases and J dropped 1 base, with 16 bases sitting between them. The CDR3 nucleotides are TGTGCCTGGACCCCGAAGGAGGGCAGGAACACTGAAGCTTTCCTT. Amino acid sequence: CAWTPKEGRNTEAFL.

The chain couples TRBV27 to TRBJ1-1; 8 bases align to TRBD1. V trimming: 6 bases; J trimming: 11 bases; junction bases outside the gene matches: 8. Per the germline V gene, CDR1 is MNHEY and CDR2 is SMNVEV (reference sequence). The CDR3 length is 12 residues. CDR3 amino acids: CASRSQGARAFF. In DNA, the CDR3 is TGTGCCAGCAGATCCCAGGGGGCACGGGCTTTCTTT.

This clone appeared once. The identical CDR3 is also encoded by other nucleotide sequences in the sample. This chain connects TRBV28 to TRBJ2-7; perhaps TRBD1 as D (5 bases). The CDR3 totals 17 residues. Between the trimmed V and J ends, which lost 9 bases and 1 base, there was a span of 25 bases. CDR1 MDHEN and CDR2 SYDVKM come from the germline V gene. In DNA, the CDR3 is TGTGCCAGTAGCCCCCCCTTAGGCAGGGAACTGTCCTACGAGCAGTACTTC. It codes for CASSPPLGRELSYEQYF.

The rearrangement links TRBV29-1 to TRBJ2-5; 7 nucleotides align to TRBD1. With V trimmed by 6 bases and J by 2 bases, 15 bases remained unmatched. Germline assignment: CDR1 SQVTM and CDR2 ANQGSEA. The CDR3 has 16 residues. The CDR3 here is CSVIGPWGRGQETQYF. In DNA, the CDR3 is TGCAGCGTAATTGGACCCTGGGGCAGGGGGCAAGAGACCCAGTACTTC.

The chain combines TRBV7-9 with TRBJ1-1; D is undetermined. CDR1 and CDR2 (germline): SEHNR, FQNEAQ (reference sequence). This CDR3 contains 12 residues. Between the trimmed V and J ends, which lost 8 bases and 7 bases, there was a span of 14 bases. The CDR3 is CASSLRPVEAFF. In nucleotides, the CDR3 is TGTGCCAGCTCCCTACGCCCGGTTGAAGCTTTCTTT.

A few counts support this clone. The V gene is TRBV2, the J gene TRBJ1-5; tentatively, D is TRBD1 (6 bases). Germline CDR1 and CDR2: SNHLY and FYNNEI. The CDR3 consists of 14 residues. V lost 6 bases to trimming and J lost 4 bases, with 13 bases between them. The CDR3 region is CASRGTGPNQPQHF. The CDR3 region has the DNA TGTGCCAGCAGGGGAACAGGGCCAAATCAGCCCCAGCATTTT.

This clone occurred a few times. The V and J genes are TRBV5-6 and TRBJ1-4; D gene ambiguous. In germline, CDR1 is SGHDT, CDR2 YYEEEE. V gave up 1 base and J gave up 0 bases, with 13 bases separating them. The CDR3 runs 17 residues. The CDR3 region is CASSLTAGVATNEKLFF. CDR3 DNA sequence: TGTGCCAGCAGCTTGACGGCAGGAGTTGCAACTAATGAAAAACTGTTTTTT.

The gene calls are TRBV2 and TRBJ2-7; either TRBD1 or TRBD2 may supply D (6 bases each). Trimming removed 8 bases from V and 6 bases from J, with 11 bases in between. The CDR3 spans 11 residues. Germline loops: CDR1 SNHLY, CDR2 FYNNEI. The CDR3 sequence: CASGGLGEQYF. CDR3 coding DNA: TGTGCCAGCGGGGGGCTCGGCGAGCAGTACTTC.

This chain links TRBV5-1 with TRBJ1-1; weak D call: TRBD1 (6 bases). The V end lost 4 bases, the J end lost 5 bases, and 9 bases lay between the germline ends. CDR1 and CDR2 from the germline V gene are SGHRS and YFSETQ. This CDR3 spans 12 amino acids. CDR3 in amino acids: CASSLRGTEAFF. The CDR3, as DNA: TGCGCCAGCAGCCTAAGGGGGACTGAAGCTTTCTTT.

The rearrangement uses TRBV21-1 and TRBJ2-7; the table's D gene call, TRBD1, was not cross checked with the DNA. TRBV21-1 is flagged as a pseudogene. CDR3 length: 15 residues. This CDR3 is CALKAVRPISYEQYF. CDR3 in DNA: TGTGCCCTAAAAGCCGTCAGGCCCATCTCCTACGAGCAGTACTTC.

Written as DNA, the CDR3 is TGTGCCAGCAGCGACCGAAGGCTACCTTTTGAGCAGTACTTC. Translating gives CASSDRRLPFEQYF. The chain recombines TRBV9 with TRBJ2-7; no firm D call. CDR1 is SGDLS, CDR2 YYNGEE, per germline. With 3 bases removed from V and 7 bases from J, the gap between germline ends came to 17 bases. This CDR3 spans 14 amino acids.

The gene calls are TRBV27 and TRBJ1-1; D is perhaps TRBD1 (6 bases). CDR1 MNHEY and CDR2 SMNVEV come from the germline V gene (reference sequence). CDR3 length: 15 amino acids. V lost 3 bases, J lost 2 bases, and 13 bases lay in between. The CDR3: CASSFSRRGNTEAFF. Written as DNA, the CDR3 is TGTGCCAGCAGTTTTAGTCGCAGGGGAAACACTGAAGCTTTCTTT.

The chain joins TRBV16 to TRBJ1-5; 7 nucleotides line up with TRBD1. The CDR3 contains 15 residues. Germline CDR1 and CDR2: KGHSY and FQNENV. J lost 6 bases, V lost 4 bases, and 9 bases had no gene match. The CDR3: CASSPGHRGFQPQHF. In DNA, the CDR3 is TGTGCCAGCAGCCCCGGGCACAGGGGATTTCAGCCCCAGCATTTT.

The chain employs TRBV7-2 and TRBJ1-2; D remains unclear. This CDR3 is built from 15 residues. V dropped 7 bases and J dropped 0 bases, with 15 bases sitting between them. Germline values: CDR1 SGHTA, CDR2 FQGNSA. This chain's CDR3 is CASTRETLPNYGYTF. The DNA of the CDR3 is TGTGCCAGCACCAGAGAGACACTACCTAACTATGGCTACACCTTC.

This clone was seen a single time. V and J are TRBV2 and TRBJ1-2; D not certain. The CDR3 runs to 14 residues. CDR1 is SNHLY, CDR2 FYNNEI, per germline. V was clipped by 7 bases and J by 3 bases, with 15 bases between them. The CDR3 is CASTFPSDYYGYTF. DNA of the CDR3: TGTGCCAGCACTTTCCCCTCGGATTACTATGGCTACACCTTC.